These 8 T cell receptor beta chains came from one sample sequenced in a study of blood T cell repertoires in COVID-19. Libraries were prepared by immunoSEQ multiplex PCR; TCRdb keeps only in-frame clonotypes and omits some of them. The table lists 220,000 or so clones, around 82% of them singletons. The sample comprised peripheral blood. Receptors were obtained from a woman aged 55-70 years with acute or convalescent COVID-19.

The CDR3 loop reads CASSRTGGLAYGYTF. The CDR3, as DNA: TGTGCCAGCAGCCGTACAGGGGGCTTAGCATATGGCTACACCTTC. The rearrangement uses TRBV7-2 and TRBJ1-2, with 9 bases lining up with TRBD1. The CDR3 spans 15 residues. Germline V gene data show CDR1 as SGHTA and CDR2 as FQGNSA. The trim removed 5 bases at V and 5 bases at J, leaving 9 bases unmatched.

The chain recombines TRBV9 with TRBJ2-5; 7 nucleotides agree with TRBD2. Trimming took 3 bases from V and 2 from J; bases not matched to a gene: 10. The CDR3 runs to 16 residues. Per germline, CDR1 SGDLS and CDR2 YYNGEE. In DNA, the CDR3 is TGTGCCAGCAGCGCAGCGGGGAGGATGGGGCAAGAGACCCAGTACTTC. Translated: CASSAAGRMGQETQYF.

This chain uses TRBV5-4 with TRBJ2-5, with TRBD1 matching 9 bases. Germline V gene data show CDR1 as SGHNT and CDR2 as YYREEE (reference sequence). The ends lost 3 bases at V and 5 bases at J; junction bases unmatched: 8. CDR3 size: 15 residues. The CDR3 DNA sequence: TGTGCCAGCAGCTCCAACAGGGGGCGGGTGGAGACCCAGTACTTC. It codes for CASSSNRGRVETQYF.

This clone was counted once. The rearrangement links TRBV28 to TRBJ1-1; D not resolved. The V gene lost 10 bases and the J gene lost 1 base, with 13 bases spanning the gap. Germline V gene lookup returns CDR1 MDHEN and CDR2 SYDVKM. The CDR3 runs 13 residues. The CDR3 DNA sequence: TGTGCCATCCTGAATTCTAGGAACACTGAAGCTTTCTTT. Protein product: CAILNSRNTEAFF.

This clone was counted a single time. This chain joins TRBV6-2 or TRBV6-3 and TRBJ1-5; D remains unclear. The CDR3 is 13 residues long. V was pared by 5 bases and J by 4 bases, with 9 bases between. CDR1 is MNHEY and CDR2 is SVGEGT in the germline V gene. CDR3 sequence: CASSSSTNQPQHF. The DNA for the CDR3 is TGTGCCAGCAGTAGCTCAACTAATCAGCCCCAGCATTTT.

This chain links TRBV2 with TRBJ2-7; 7 nucleotides agree with TRBD1. The germline gives CDR1 SNHLY, CDR2 FYNNEI. This CDR3 has 16 amino acids. V trimming: 8 bases; J trimming: 4 bases; junction bases outside the gene matches: 17. The CDR3 bases are TGTGCCAGCGGAGCCCCCACGTGGGGACAGATATACGAGCAGTACTTC. Its translation: CASGAPTWGQIYEQYF.

The genes are TRBV30 and TRBJ1-1; TRBD1 is a possible D gene (5 bases). V lost 2 bases and J lost 7, with 14 bases in between. The V gene's germline CDR1 is GTSNPN and CDR2 SVGIG (reference sequence). The CDR3 has 13 residues. CDR3 coding DNA: TGTGCCTGGAGTTGGGAGGGGAGAGGTGAAGCTTTCTTT. It codes for CAWSWEGRGEAFF.

V and J are TRBV19 and TRBJ1-1, with 9 positions matching TRBD1. The CDR3 is made up of 14 amino acids. J gave up 5 bases and V 3 bases, and 4 bases lay outside the gene matches. The germline V gene has CDR1 LNHDA and CDR2 SQIVND (reference sequence). CDR3 in amino acids: CASSITGGWTEAFF. The CDR3 nucleotides are TGTGCCAGTAGTATTACAGGGGGCTGGACTGAAGCTTTCTTT.